This TCR beta chain was captured by sequencing in a study of CD8+ T cells in alopecia areata (dated by TCRdb to the late 2010s). Broadly, across the study: Skin from C3H/HeJ donors aged roughly 6-13 months with spontaneous alopecia was grafted onto female C3H/HeJ recipients aged roughly 6-11 weeks. To study T cell clonal expansion in alopecia areata, the researchers applied high-throughput TCRbeta sequencing to both the C3H/HeJ mouse model and human patients. Human TCRbeta sequencing covered scalp tissue and sorted CD4+ and CD8+ peripheral blood T cells from patchy and totalis/universalis alopecia areata patients and healthy controls. Scalp clonality was compared among normal scalp (n=4), patchy alopecia areata scalp (n=8), and alopecia totalis/universalis scalp (n=8). RNA came from the PAXgene miRNA kit for fixed scalp, the miRNeasy kit for PBMCs, and the RNeasy kit for mouse skin. immunoSEQ multiplex PCR using 35 Vbeta forward primers and 13 Jbeta reverse primers was used to amplify TCRbeta CDR3 regions.

Pooled mouse cutaneous lymph node cells were stained for CD4, CD8alpha, NKG2D, NKG2ACE and other markers and were then sorted on a BD Influx. V gives up 5 bases and J gives up 0 bases, and the segment between their germline ends measures 11 bases. The CDR3 runs 14 amino acids, cysteine and phenylalanine included. The DNA shown is the part of the CDR3 that was read: 30 bases, in frame from base 1. CDR1 and CDR2 (NSHNY, SYGAGN) derive from the germline V gene. In this sample, this clone turned up a few times. The antigen it recognizes is unknown. Gene names and germline sequences here are the mouse ones. The CDR3 end is not reached by the read, which stops 4 residues before it; the germline J gene fills it in. Beyond this particular receptor, the publication reports: Unlike mouse skin, which is dominated by gammadelta T cells, normal human skin has resident alphabeta T cells that are also sequenced, and this complicates analysis of the scalp TCR repertoire. Shared TCR sequences between patients were less evident than in mice, which may be partly attributable to HLA diversity in the patient population. Compared with normal scalp, lesional scalp, particularly in alopecia totalis/universalis, had higher clonality and more expanded CD8+ clones, which suggests antigenic drive.

Preparation of the library involved the immunoSEQ multiplex PCR assay. RNA was extracted from all samples and reverse transcribed into cDNA as template for TCR sequencing. SuperScript III was used for first-strand cDNA synthesis, primed with a 2:1 mix of oligo-dT and random hexamers. Amplification bias was assessed with a synthetic immune receptor repertoire, and residual bias was removed computationally. Sequencing of the libraries was done on Illumina HiSeq using 60 bp reads that spanned the CDR3 and were read from J toward V. Processing in the source paper ran as follows. Raw reads were preprocessed to remove errors, and CDR3 was defined by IMGT conventions from the conserved cysteine to phenylalanine. Clonality was computed by normalizing Shannon entropy by log2 of the number of productive unique TCRs and subtracting the result from 1. Whether scalp clones were CD4 or CD8 was inferred by matching scalp TCRbeta sequences against CD4 and CD8 repertoires sorted from blood. Sourced from immuneACCESS, this table was stored by TCRdb with only in-frame sequences that have V and J called. A share of the clones is absent; for the studies checked, an unresolved V gene accounts for under half, and the remainder has no known explanation. The V and J calls and clone size come from that table; D and trimming were worked out from the DNA. This sample contains 250,000 or so clones, none of which is a singleton. Approximately 1.2% of the sample comes from the top ten.

The chain uses TRBV13-1 and TRBJ1-2; TRBD1 might be the D gene, on 6 matching bases. This receptor was obtained from a C3H/HeJ mouse with alopecia areata. For this strain, the MHC haplotype is H2-k. The sequencing sample was made of CD4+ T cells sorted from a lymph node. The sequenced part of the CDR3 DNA is TGTGCCAGCAGGCCGGGACATTCAAACTCC. It is translated as CASRPGHSNS. The entire CDR3 protein reads CASRPGHSNSDYTF.